A single sample is the source of the 15 T cell receptor beta chains below, sequenced in a study of cytomegalovirus exposure and HLA in healthy donors. The primer mix had 60 Vbeta and 13 Jbeta primers. TCRdb's copy holds only in-frame clones and misses some; the assay was immunoSEQ multiplex PCR. The sample records about 99,000 clones, about four fifths being singletons. The sequenced material came from PBMCs. The receptors were gathered from a male donor in good health and CMV-seropositive.

The chain recombines TRBV5-6 with TRBJ1-1; the D is unclear. Trimming took off 6 bases at V and 3 bases at J, with 12 bases between the two ends. This CDR3 region has 13 residues. The germline V gene encodes CDR1 SGHDT and CDR2 YYEEEE. The CDR3 coding sequence is TGTGCCAGCACCTCTATGTTTCACACTGAAGCTTTCTTT. Translated, it gives CASTSMFHTEAFF.

This rearrangement joins TRBV5-4 to TRBJ2-2; 11 bases are shared with TRBD2. J lost 1 base, V lost 2 bases, and 7 bases had no gene match. This CDR3 is built from 18 residues. Germline-derived CDR1 and CDR2 are SGHNT and YYREEE (reference sequence). CDR3: CASSFLTSGAQNTGELFF. The CDR3 coding sequence is TGTGCCAGCAGCTTCTTGACTAGCGGGGCTCAGAACACCGGGGAGCTGTTTTTT. Full variable domain (remainder filled in from reference TRBV5-4 and TRBJ2-2): ETGVTQSPTHLIKTRGQQVTLRCSSQSGHNTVSWYQQALGQGPQFIFQYYREEENGRGNFPPRFSGLQFPNYSSELNVNALELDDSALYLCASSFLTSGAQNTGELFFGEGSRLTVL.

This sequence joins TRBV30 and TRBJ1-4; 9 bases align to TRBD1. Germline CDR1 is GTSNPN and CDR2 is SVGIG (reference sequence). The CDR3 length is 17 residues. V lost 1 base to trimming and J lost 1 base; unmatched junction nucleotides: 7. The CDR3 bases are TGTGCCTGGAGTGGAAAAACAGGGGGCAGAACTAATGAAAAACTGTTTTTT. This codes for CAWSGKTGGRTNEKLFF.

V usage is TRBV5-1 and J usage is TRBJ2-5; maybe TRBD1 (6 bases). Trimming took off 4 bases at V and 2 bases at J, with 15 bases between the two ends. Germline loops: CDR1 SGHRS, CDR2 YFSETQ. The CDR3 totals 15 residues. The CDR3 sequence: CASSQRGNRQETQYF. As DNA, the CDR3 is TGCGCCAGCAGCCAGAGGGGGAACCGACAAGAGACCCAGTACTTC.

This sequence joins TRBV15 and TRBJ2-7, with D maybe TRBD1 (5 bases). This CDR3 spans 15 amino acids. The V and J ends lost 1 base and 6 bases respectively, with 16 bases between them. Germline V lookup: CDR1 LNHNV, CDR2 YYDKDF (reference sequence). CDR3 bases: TGTGCCACCAGCAGAGGACACCAGGGCCCGCGCGAGCAGTACTTC. The encoded protein is CATSRGHQGPREQYF.

V and J are TRBV5-1 and TRBJ2-3, with 11 bases lining up with TRBD2. Germline CDR1 and CDR2: SGHRS and YFSETQ. This CDR3 spans 15 amino acids. The V and J ends lost 2 bases and 4 bases, in that order; junction bases with no gene match: 3. The CDR3 region is CASSFLAGGSDTQYF. The CDR3 DNA follows: TGCGCCAGCAGCTTCTTAGCGGGGGGGTCAGATACGCAGTATTTT.

This chain joins TRBV5-1 and TRBJ1-2; D remains unclear. Trimming took off 4 bases at V and 6 bases at J, with 16 bases between the two ends. The CDR3 is 14 residues long. Germline V gene data show CDR1 as SGHRS and CDR2 as YFSETQ. CDR3 sequence (DNA): TGCGCCAGCAGCCCCATTGGGGAGGGTGATGGCTACACCTTC. It is translated as CASSPIGEGDGYTF.

In its sample, this clone was seen once. V usage is TRBV7-9 and J usage is TRBJ2-7, with D unclear. V dropped 5 bases and J dropped 5 bases, with 7 bases sitting between them. CDR1 and CDR2 (germline): SEHNR, FQNEAQ (reference sequence). The CDR3 spans 11 residues. CDR3 in DNA: TGTGCCAGCAGCCCTCGGGACGAGCAGTACTTC. It translates to CASSPRDEQYF.

This clone was seen a single time. The chain carries TRBV29-1 and TRBJ2-3, with 9 bases matching TRBD1. The CDR3 runs to 15 residues. V lost 6 bases to trimming and J lost 3 bases; unmatched junction nucleotides: 10. CDR1 is SQVTM and CDR2 is ANQGSEA in the germline V gene. CDR3 nucleotide sequence: TGCAGCGTCTTTCCGGGGACAGGGAAAACAGATACGCAGTATTTT. Translated: CSVFPGTGKTDTQYF.

The chain links TRBV7-9 to TRBJ2-6; TRBD1 matches at 9 bases. After removal of 5 bases from V and 0 bases from J, the junction contained 5 bases not matched to a gene. CDR3 size: 17 residues. The germline CDR1 and CDR2 sequences are SEHNR and FQNEAQ (reference sequence). In DNA form, the CDR3 reads TGTGCCAGCAGCCGGGACAGGGCAATCTCTGGGGCCAACGTCCTGACTTTC. Its protein is CASSRDRAISGANVLTF.

The CDR3 bases are TGTGCCAGCAGTTCTATAAACACTGAAGCTTTCTTT. This gives the protein CASSSINTEAFF. This chain uses TRBV27 with TRBJ1-1; D is undetermined. The CDR3 totals 12 residues. V was clipped by 4 bases and J by 2 bases, with 5 bases between them. In germline, CDR1 is MNHEY, CDR2 SMNVEV (reference sequence).

This clone appeared a single time. V is TRBV7-2 and J is TRBJ1-6; a possible D gene is TRBD1 (5 bases). The ends were cut back, 5 bases at V and 4 bases at J, with 18 bases in the middle. Per the germline V gene, CDR1 is SGHTA and CDR2 is FQGNSA. The CDR3 loop spans 17 amino acids. For the CDR3, the DNA is TGTGCCAGCAGCCCTCAGGGCGGTCGATTTTATAATTCACCCCTCCACTTT. It codes for CASSPQGGRFYNSPLHF. Complete variable domain (other parts from reference TRBV7-2 and TRBJ1-6): GAGVSQSPSNKVTEKGKDVELRCDPISGHTALYWYRQSLGQGLEFLIYFQGNSAPDKSGLPSDRFSAERTGGSVSTLTIQRTQQEDSAVYLCASSPQGGRFYNSPLHFGNGTRLTVT.

The chain has TRBV18 and TRBJ1-2, with 7 bases that match TRBD1. Germline V gene data show CDR1 as KGHSH and CDR2 as LQKENI. The CDR3 totals 15 residues. Germline trimming cut 2 bases from V and 8 bases from J; bases unmatched to any gene: 11. This chain's CDR3 is CASSPTPDRDEGYTF. The CDR3 DNA follows: TGTGCCAGCTCACCAACGCCTGACAGGGATGAGGGCTACACCTTC.

This sequence joins TRBV7-2 and TRBJ1-2, with a weak D call TRBD1 (5 bases). Between the trimmed V and J ends, which lost 5 bases and 7 bases, there was a span of 11 bases. CDR1 is SGHTA, CDR2 FQGNSA, per germline. CDR3 length: 12 amino acids. CDR3 nucleotides: TGTGCCAGCAGCCCCTCTAGGGGTGGCTACACCTTC. This gives the protein CASSPSRGGYTF.

The chain is built from TRBV27 and TRBJ2-3; weak D call: TRBD1 (5 bases). The germline V and J ends were trimmed by 1 base and 2 bases, with 13 bases remaining between them. The length of the CDR3 is 16 residues. Germline lookup yields CDR1 MNHEY and CDR2 SMNVEV (reference sequence). In nucleotides, the CDR3 is TGTGCCAGCAGTTTATACAGAACAGGCCTCACAGATACGCAGTATTTT. Its protein is CASSLYRTGLTDTQYF.